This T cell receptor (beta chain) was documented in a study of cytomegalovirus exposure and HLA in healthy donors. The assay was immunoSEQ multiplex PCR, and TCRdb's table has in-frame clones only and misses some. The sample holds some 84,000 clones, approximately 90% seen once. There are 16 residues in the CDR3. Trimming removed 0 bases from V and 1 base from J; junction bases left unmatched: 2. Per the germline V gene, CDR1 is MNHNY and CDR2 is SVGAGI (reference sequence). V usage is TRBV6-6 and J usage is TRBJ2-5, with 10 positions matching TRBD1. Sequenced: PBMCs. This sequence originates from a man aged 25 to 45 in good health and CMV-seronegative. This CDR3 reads CASSYSGQGTQETQYF. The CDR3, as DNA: TGTGCCAGCAGTTACTCGGGACAGGGGACCCAAGAGACCCAGTACTTC.